This T cell receptor (beta chain) was recorded in a study of OX40 agonist ivuxolimab in advanced cancers. With 3 bases removed from V and 5 bases from J, the gap between germline ends came to 19 bases. The germline V gene has CDR1 MDHEN and CDR2 SYDVKM. The CDR3 is 16 amino acids. Produced via immunoSEQ multiplex PCR; TCRdb's table is partial and in-frame only. In the table there are around 33,000 clones, around four fifths of which are singletons. Sequences were derived from CD4+ or CD8+ T cells sorted from blood, sampled in a trial of the OX40 agonist ivuxolimab. This clonotype was sampled from an adult with an advanced solid tumor such as melanoma, head and neck, liver or kidney cancer. The V call is TRBV28, the J call TRBJ1-2; D is unclear. This CDR3 is CASSLSLTPVRYGYTF. The CDR3 region has the DNA TGTGCCAGCAGTTTGTCCTTGACCCCCGTCAGATATGGCTACACCTTC.